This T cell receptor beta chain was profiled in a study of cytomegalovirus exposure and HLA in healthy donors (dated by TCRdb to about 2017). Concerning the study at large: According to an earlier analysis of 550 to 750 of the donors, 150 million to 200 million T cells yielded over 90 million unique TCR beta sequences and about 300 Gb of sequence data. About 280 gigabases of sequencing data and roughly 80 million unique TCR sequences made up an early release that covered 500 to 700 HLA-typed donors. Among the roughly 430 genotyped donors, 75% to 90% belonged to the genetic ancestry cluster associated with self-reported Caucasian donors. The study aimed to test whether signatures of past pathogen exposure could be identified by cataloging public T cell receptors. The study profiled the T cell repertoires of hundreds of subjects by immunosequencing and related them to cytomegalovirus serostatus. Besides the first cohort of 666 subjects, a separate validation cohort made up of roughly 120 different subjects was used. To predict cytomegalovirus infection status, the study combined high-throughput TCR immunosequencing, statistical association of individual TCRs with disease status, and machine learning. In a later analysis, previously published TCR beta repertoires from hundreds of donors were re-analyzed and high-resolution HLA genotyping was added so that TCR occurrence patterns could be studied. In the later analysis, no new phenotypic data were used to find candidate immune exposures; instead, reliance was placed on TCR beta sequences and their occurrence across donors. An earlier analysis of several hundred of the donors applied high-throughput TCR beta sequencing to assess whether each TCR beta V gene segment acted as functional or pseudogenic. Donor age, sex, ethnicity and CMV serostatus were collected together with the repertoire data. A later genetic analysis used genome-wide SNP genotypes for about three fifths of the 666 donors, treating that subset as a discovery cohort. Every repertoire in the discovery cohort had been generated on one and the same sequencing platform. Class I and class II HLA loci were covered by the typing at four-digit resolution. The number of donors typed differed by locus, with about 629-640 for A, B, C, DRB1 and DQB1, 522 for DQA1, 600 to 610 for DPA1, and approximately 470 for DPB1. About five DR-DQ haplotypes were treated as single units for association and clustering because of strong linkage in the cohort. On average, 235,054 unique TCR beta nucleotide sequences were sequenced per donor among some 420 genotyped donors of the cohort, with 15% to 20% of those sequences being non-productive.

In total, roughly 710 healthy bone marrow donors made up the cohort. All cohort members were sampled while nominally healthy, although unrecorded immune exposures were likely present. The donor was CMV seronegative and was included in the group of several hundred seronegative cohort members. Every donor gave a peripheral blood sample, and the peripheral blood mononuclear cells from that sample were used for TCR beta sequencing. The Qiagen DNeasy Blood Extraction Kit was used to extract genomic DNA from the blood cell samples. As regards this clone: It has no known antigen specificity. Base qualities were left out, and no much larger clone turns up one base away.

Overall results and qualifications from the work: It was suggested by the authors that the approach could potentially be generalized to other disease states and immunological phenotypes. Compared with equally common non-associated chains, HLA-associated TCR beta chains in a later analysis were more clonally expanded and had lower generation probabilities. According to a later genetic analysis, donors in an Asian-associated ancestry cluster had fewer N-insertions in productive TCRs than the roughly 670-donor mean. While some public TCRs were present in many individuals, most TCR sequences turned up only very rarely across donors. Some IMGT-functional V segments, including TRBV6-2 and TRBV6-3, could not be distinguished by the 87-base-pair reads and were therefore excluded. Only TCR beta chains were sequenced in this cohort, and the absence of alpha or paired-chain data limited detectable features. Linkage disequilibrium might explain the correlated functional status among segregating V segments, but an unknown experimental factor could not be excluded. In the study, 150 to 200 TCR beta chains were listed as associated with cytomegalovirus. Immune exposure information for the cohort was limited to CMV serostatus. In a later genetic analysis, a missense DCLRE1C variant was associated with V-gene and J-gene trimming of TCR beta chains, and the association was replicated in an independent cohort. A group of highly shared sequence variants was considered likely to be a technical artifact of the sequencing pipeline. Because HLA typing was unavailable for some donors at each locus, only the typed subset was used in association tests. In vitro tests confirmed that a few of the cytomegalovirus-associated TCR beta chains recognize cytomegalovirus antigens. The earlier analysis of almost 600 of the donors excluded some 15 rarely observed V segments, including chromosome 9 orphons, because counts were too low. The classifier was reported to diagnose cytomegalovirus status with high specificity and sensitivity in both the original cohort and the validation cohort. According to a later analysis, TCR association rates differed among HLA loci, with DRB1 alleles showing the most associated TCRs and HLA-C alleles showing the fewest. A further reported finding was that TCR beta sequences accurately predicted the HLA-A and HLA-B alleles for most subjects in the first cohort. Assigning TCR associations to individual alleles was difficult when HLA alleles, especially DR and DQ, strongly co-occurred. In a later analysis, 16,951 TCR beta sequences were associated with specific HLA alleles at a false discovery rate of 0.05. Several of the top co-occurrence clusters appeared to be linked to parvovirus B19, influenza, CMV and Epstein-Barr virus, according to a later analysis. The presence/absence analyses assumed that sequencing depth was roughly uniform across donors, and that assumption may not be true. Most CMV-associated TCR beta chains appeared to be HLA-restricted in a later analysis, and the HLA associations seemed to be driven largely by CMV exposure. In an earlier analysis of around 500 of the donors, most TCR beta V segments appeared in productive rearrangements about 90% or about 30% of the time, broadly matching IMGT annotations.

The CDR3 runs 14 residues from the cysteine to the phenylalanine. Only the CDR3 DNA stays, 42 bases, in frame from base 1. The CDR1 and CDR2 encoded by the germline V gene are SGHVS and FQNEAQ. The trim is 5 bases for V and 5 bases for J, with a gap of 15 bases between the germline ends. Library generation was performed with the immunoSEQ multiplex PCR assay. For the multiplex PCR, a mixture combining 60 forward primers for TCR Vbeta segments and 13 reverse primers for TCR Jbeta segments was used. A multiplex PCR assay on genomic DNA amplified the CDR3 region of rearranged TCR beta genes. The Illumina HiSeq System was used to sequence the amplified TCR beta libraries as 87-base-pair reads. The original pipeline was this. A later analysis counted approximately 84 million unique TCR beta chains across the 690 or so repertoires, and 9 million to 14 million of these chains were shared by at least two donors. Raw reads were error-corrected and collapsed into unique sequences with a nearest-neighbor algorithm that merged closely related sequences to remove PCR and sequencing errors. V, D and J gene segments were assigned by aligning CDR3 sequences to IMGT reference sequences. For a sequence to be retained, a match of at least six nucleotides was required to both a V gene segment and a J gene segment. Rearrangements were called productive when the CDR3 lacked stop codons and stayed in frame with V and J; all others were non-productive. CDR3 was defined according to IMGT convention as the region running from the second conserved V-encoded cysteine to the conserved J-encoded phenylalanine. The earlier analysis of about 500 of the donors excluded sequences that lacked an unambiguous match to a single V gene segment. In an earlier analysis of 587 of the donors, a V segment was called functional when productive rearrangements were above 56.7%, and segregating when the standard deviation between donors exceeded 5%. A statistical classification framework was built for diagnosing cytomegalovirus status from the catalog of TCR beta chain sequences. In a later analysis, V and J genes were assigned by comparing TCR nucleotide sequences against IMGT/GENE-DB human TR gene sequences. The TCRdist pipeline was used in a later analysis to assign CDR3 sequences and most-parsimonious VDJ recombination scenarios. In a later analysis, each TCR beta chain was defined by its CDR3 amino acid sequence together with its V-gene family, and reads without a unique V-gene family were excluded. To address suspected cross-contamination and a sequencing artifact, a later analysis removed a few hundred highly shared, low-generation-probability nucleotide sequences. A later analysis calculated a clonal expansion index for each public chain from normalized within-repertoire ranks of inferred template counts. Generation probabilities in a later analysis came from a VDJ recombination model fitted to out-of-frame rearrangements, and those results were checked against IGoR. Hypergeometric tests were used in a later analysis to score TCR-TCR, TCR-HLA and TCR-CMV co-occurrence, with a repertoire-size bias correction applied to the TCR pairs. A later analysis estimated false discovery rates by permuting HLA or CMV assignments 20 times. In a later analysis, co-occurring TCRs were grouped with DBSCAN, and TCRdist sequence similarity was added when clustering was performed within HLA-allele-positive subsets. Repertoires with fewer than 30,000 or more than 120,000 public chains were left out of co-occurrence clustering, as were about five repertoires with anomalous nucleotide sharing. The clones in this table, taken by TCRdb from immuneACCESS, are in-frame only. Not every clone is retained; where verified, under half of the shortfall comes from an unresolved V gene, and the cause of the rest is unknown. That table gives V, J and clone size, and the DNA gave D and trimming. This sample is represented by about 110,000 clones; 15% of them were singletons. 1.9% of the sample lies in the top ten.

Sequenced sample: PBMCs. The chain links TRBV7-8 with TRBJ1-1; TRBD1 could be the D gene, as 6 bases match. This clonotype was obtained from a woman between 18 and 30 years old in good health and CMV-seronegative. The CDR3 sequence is CASSPGPRGTEAFF. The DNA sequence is TGTGCCAGCAGCCCCGGGCCCAGGGGTACTGAAGCTTTCTTT. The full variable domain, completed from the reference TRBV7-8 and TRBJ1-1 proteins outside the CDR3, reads GAGVSQSPRYKVAKRGQDVALRCDPISGHVSLFWYQQALGQGPEFLTYFQNEAQLDKSGLPSDRFFAERPEGSVSTLKIQRTQQEDSAVYLCASSPGPRGTEAFFGQGTRLTVV.